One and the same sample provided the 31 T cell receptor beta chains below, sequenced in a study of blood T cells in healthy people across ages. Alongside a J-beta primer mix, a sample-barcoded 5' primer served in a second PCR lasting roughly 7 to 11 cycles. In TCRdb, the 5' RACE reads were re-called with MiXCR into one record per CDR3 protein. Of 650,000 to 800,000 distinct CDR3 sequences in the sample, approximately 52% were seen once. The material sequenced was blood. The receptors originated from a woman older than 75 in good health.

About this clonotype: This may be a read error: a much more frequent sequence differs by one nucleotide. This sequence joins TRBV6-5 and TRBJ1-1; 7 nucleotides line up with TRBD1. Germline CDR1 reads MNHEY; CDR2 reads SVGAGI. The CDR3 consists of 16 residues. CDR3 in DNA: TGTGCCACCCTCCGACGACAGGGTCGATTGAACACTGGAGCTTTCTTT. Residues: CATLRRQGRLNTGAFF.

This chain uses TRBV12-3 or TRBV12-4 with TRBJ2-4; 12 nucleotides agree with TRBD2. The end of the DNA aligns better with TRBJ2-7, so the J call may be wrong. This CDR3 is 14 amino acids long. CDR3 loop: CASRPTSGSREQYF. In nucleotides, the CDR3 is TGTGCCAGCAGACCGACTAGCGGGAGCCGCGAGCAGTACTTC.

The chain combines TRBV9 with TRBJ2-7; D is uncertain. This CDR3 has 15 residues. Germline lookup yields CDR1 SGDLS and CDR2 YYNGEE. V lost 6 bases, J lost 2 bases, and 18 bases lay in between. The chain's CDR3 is CASNRQGSRAYEQYF. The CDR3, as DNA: TGTGCCAGCAATAGGCAAGGCAGCCGAGCCTACGAGCAGTACTTC.

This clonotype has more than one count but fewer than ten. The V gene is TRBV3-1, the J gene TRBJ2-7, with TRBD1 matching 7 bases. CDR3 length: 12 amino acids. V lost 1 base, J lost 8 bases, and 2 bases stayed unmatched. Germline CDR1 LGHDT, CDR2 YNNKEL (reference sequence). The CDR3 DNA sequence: TGTGCCAGCAGCCAAGGGACAGGCAAGCAGTACTTC. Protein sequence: CASSQGTGKQYF.

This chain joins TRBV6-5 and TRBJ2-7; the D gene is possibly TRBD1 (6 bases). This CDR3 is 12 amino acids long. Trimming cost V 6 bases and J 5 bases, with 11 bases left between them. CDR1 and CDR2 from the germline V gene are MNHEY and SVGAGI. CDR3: CASSPRQDEQYF. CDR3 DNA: TGTGCCAGCAGCCCGAGACAGGACGAGCAGTACTTC.

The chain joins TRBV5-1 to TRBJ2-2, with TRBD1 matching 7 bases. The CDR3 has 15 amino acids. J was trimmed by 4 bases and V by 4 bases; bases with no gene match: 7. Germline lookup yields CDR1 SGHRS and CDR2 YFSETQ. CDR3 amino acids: CASSPTGQTTGELFF. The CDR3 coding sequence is TGCGCCAGCAGCCCGACGGGACAGACCACCGGGGAGCTGTTTTTT.

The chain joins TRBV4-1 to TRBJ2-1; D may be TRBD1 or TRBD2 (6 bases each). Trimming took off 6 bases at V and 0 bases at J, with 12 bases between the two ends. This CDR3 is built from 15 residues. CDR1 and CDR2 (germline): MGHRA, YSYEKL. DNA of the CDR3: TGCGCCAGCAGGGGGGGCGAGAGCTCCTACAATGAGCAGTTCTTC. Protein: CASRGGESSYNEQFF.

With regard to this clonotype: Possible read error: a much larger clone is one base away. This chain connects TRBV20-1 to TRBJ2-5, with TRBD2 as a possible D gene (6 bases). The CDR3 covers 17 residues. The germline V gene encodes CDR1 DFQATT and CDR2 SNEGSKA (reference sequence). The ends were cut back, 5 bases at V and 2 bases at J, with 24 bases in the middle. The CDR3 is CSAGNPLQGLSQETQYF. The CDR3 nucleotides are TGCAGTGCTGGAAATCCCCTCCAGGGACTGTCTCAAGAGACCCAGTACTTC.

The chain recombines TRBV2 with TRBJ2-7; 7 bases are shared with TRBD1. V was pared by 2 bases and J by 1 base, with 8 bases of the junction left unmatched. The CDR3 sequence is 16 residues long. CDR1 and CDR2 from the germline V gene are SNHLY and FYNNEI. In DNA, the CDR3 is TGTGCCAGCAGTGAATGGGGGACAGCTTATTCCTACGAGCAGTACTTC. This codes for CASSEWGTAYSYEQYF.

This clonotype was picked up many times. The CDR3 region is CASSTGQGDIQYF. The CDR3 coding sequence is TGTGCCAGCTCAACGGGACAGGGAGACATTCAGTACTTC. This chain links TRBV18 with TRBJ2-4, with 9 positions matching TRBD1. Germline CDR1 is KGHSH and CDR2 is LQKENI. Unmatched junction bases numbered 4, after V lost 5 bases and J lost 8 bases. This CDR3 is 13 amino acids long.

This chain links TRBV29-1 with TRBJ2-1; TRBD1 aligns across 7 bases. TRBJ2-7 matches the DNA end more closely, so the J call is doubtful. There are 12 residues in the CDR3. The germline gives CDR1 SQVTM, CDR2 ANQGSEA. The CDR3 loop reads CSVGQTGNEQYF. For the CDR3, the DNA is TGCAGCGTTGGACAGACAGGGAATGAGCAGTACTTC.

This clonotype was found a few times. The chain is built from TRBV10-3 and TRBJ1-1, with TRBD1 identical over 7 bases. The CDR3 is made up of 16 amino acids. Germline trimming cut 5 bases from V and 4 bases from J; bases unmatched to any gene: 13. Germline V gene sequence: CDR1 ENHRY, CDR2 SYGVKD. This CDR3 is CAISLQGWNGGTEAFF. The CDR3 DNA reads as TGTGCCATCAGTCTACAGGGGTGGAACGGAGGCACTGAAGCTTTCTTT.

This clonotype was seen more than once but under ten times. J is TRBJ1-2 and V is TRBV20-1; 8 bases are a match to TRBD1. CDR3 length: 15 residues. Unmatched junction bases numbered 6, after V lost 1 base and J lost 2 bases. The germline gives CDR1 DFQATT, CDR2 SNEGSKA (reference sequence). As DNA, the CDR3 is TGCAGTGCTAGAGCCCCAGGGGGCGCGAACTATGGCTACACCTTC. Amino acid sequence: CSARAPGGANYGYTF.

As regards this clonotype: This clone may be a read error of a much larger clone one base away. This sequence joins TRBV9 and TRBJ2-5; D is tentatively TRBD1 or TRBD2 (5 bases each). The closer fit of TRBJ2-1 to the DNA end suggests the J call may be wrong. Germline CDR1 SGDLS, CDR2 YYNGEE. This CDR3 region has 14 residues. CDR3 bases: TGTGCCAGCAGCGCAGACAGCGGACAAGAGACCCAGTTCTTC. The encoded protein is CASSADSGQETQFF.

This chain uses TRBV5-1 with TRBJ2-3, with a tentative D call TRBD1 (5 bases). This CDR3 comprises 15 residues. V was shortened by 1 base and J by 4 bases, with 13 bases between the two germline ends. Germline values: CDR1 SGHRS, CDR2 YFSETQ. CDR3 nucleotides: TGCGCCAGCAGCTTGTACCCCAGGGCCCCAGATACGCAGTATTTT. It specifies CASSLYPRAPDTQYF.

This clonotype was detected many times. The CDR3 here is CSVVEAGRSSYEQYF. For the CDR3, the DNA is TGCAGCGTTGTCGAGGCAGGCCGAAGCTCCTACGAGCAGTACTTC. The rearrangement links TRBV29-1 to TRBJ2-7; D unresolved. The CDR3 consists of 15 residues. CDR1 is SQVTM, CDR2 ANQGSEA, per germline. V was trimmed by 4 bases and J by 0 bases, leaving 16 bases between them.

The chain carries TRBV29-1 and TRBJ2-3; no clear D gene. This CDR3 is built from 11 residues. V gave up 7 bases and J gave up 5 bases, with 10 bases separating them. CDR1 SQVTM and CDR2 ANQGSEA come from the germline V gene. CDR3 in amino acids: CSAPLVDTQYF. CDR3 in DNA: TGCAGCGCCCCGCTTGTAGATACGCAGTATTTT.

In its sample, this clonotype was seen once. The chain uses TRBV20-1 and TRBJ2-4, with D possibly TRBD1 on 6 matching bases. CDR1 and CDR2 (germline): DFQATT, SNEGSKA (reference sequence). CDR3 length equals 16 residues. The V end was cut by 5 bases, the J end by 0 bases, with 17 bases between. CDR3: CSAGGMETLAKNIQYF. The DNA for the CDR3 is TGCAGTGCTGGGGGCATGGAAACACTAGCCAAAAACATTCAGTACTTC.

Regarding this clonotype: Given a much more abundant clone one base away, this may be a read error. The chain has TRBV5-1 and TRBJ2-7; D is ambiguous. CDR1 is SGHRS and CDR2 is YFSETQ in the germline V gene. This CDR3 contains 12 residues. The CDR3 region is CVSRTVPYEQYF. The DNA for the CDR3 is TGCGTCAGCCGGACGGTCCCCTACGAGCAGTACTTC.

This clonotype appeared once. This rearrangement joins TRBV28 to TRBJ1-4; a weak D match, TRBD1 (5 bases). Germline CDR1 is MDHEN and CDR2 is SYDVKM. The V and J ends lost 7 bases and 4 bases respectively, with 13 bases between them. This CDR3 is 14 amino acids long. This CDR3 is CASNRQNINEKLFF. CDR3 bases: TGTGCCAGCAACCGACAGAATATTAATGAAAAACTGTTTTTT.

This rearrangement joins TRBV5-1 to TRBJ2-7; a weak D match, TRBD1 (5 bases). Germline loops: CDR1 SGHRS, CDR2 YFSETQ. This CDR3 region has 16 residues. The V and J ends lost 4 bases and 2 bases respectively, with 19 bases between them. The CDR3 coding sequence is TGCGCCAGCAGCCCTCGACGGCAGGGCGTACCCTACGAGCAGTACTTC. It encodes CASSPRRQGVPYEQYF.

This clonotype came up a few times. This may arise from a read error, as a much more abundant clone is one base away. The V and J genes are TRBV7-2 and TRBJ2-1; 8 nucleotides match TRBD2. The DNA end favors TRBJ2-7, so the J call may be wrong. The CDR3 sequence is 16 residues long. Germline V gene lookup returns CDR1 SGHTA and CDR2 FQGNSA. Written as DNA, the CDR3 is TGTGCCAGCAGCTTAGCGGCAGCGGGAGCCTACAATGAGCAGTACTTC. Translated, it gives CASSLAAAGAYNEQYF.

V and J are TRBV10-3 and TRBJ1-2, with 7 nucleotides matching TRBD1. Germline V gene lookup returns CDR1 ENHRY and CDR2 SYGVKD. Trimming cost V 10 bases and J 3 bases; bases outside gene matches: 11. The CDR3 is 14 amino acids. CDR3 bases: TGTGCCACCCTAGGGGGCACTTTGGACTATGGCTACACCTTC. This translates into CATLGGTLDYGYTF.

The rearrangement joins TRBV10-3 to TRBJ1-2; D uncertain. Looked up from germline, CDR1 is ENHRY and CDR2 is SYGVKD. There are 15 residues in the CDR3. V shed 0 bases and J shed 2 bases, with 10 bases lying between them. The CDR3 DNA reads TGTGCCATCAGTGAGTCCGGAGCAGCAAACTATGGCTACACCTTC. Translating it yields CAISESGAANYGYTF.

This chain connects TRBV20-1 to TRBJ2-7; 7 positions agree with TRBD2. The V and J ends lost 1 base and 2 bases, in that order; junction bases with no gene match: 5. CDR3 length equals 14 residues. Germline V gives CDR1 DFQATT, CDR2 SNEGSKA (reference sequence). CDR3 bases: TGCAGTGCTAGAGTTGTAGGGAGGGCCTACGAGCAGTACTTC. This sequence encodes CSARVVGRAYEQYF.

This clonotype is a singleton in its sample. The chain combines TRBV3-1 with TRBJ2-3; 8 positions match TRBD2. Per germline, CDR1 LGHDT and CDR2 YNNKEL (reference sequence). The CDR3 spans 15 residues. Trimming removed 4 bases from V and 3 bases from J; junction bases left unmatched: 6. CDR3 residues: CASSLPGLETDTQYF. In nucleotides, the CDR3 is TGTGCCAGCAGCCTGCCGGGACTAGAGACAGATACGCAGTATTTT.

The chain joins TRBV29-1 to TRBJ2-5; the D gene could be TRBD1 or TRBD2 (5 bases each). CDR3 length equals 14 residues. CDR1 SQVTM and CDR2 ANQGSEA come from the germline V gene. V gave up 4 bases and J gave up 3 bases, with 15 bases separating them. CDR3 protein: CSVALGTDEETQYF. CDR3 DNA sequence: TGCAGCGTTGCGTTAGGGACCGACGAAGAGACCCAGTACTTC. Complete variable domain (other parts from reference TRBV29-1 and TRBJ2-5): SAVISQKPSRDICQRGTSLTIQCQVDSQVTMMFWYRQQPGQSLTLIATANQGSEATYESGFVIDKFPISRPNLTFSTLTVSNMSPEDSSIYLCSVALGTDEETQYFGPGTRLLVL.

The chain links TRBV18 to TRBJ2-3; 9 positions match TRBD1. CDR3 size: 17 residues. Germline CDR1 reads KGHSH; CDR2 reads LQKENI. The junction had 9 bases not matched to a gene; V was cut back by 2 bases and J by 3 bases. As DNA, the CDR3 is TGTGCCAGCTCACCAACACGCGGGACAGGGATGACAGATACGCAGTATTTT. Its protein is CASSPTRGTGMTDTQYF. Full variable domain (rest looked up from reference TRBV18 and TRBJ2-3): NAGVMQNPRHLVRRRGQEARLRCSPMKGHSHVYWYRQLPEEGLKFMVYLQKENIIDESGMPKERFSAEFPKEGPSILRIQQVVRGDSAAYFCASSPTRGTGMTDTQYFGPGTRLTVL.

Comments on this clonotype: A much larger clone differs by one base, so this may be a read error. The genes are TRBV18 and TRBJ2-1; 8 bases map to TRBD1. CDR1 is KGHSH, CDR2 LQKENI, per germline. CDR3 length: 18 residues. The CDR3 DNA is TGTGCCGGCTCACCATCACGAGACAGGGGCAAATTAAACAATGAGCAGTTCTTC. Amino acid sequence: CAGSPSRDRGKLNNEQFF.

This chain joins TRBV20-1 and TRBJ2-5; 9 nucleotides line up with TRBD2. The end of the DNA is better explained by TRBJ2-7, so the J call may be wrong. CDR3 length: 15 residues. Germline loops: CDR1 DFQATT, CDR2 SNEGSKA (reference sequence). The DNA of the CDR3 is TGCAGTGCTAGTGGGCTAGCGGGATGGGGAAACGAGCAGTACTTC. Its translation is CSASGLAGWGNEQYF.

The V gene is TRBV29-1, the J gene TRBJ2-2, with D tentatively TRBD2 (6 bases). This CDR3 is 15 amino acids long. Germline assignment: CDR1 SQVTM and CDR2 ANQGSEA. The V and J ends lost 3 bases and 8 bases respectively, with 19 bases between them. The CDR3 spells CSVDIELARGGELFF. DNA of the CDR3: TGCAGCGTTGATATAGAACTAGCCCGGGGAGGGGAGCTGTTTTTT.